Described below is a single T cell receptor (beta chain) sequence and its context. Its antigen is unidentified. Germline assignment: CDR1 SGHTS and CDR2 YDEGEE. CDR3 length: 15 amino acids. Trimming cost V 5 bases and J 4 bases; bases outside gene matches: 7. The sample originates from a study of cytomegalovirus exposure and HLA in healthy donors. The PCR used 60 Vbeta and 13 Jbeta primers. Measured with immunoSEQ multiplex PCR; TCRdb has only the in-frame clones, and not every one. The table records around 110,000 clones, approximately 81% of them present only once. Study conclusions and caveats: The authors later found TCR association rates varying by HLA locus, with DRB1 most and HLA-C fewest. Later analysis suggested links between common viral pathogens and several top significant clusters.

This chain joins TRBV5-8 and TRBJ2-1, with TRBD1 identical over 9 bases. Sample: PBMCs. This TCR was recovered from a woman in her twenties or thirties in good health and CMV-seronegative. The CDR3 reads CASRPRDRVYNEQFF. CDR3 coding DNA: TGTGCCAGCAGACCCCGGGACAGGGTATACAATGAGCAGTTCTTC.